This TCR beta chain was captured in a study of PD-1 blockade in mismatch repair-deficient tumors. The table came from immunoSEQ multiplex PCR; TCRdb's copy has only in-frame clones and leaves some out. Seen here are around 50,000 clones, over 60% observed once, and the top ten hold roughly 3.4%. This clone has a single count. Germline V lookup: CDR1 MNHEY, CDR2 SVGAGI. Trimming removed 2 bases at V and 2 bases at J, with 10 bases between. CDR3 size: 16 residues. The chain recombines TRBV6-5 with TRBJ2-6; maybe TRBD1 (6 bases). The receptor's source is an adult with mismatch repair-deficient cancer. The sample consisted of PBMCs, taken before pembrolizumab treatment. CDR3 sequence reads: CASSYVWGPGANVLTF. The DNA of the CDR3 is TGTGCCAGCAGTTACGTTTGGGGGCCTGGGGCCAACGTCCTGACTTTC.